This T cell receptor (beta chain) was documented in a study of blood T cell repertoires in COVID-19. Germline V gene data show CDR1 as SGHTA and CDR2 as FQGNSA. This CDR3 has 14 residues. V was shortened by 5 bases and J by 2 bases, with 12 bases between the two germline ends. This table comes from immunoSEQ multiplex PCR, and its TCRdb copy is limited to in-frame clones, with some not included. The sample includes roughly 86,000 clones, around 80% of them seen just once. The J gene is TRBJ1-2, the V gene TRBV7-2; D unclear. This receptor was obtained from a human donor in a cohort sampled during active COVID-19. Source material: peripheral blood. The CDR3 region has the DNA TGTGCCAGCAGCCCCCGGCGCGGGAACTATGGCTACACCTTC. Translation gives CASSPRRGNYGYTF. Full variable domain (remainder filled in from reference TRBV7-2 and TRBJ1-2): GAGVSQSPSNKVTEKGKDVELRCDPISGHTALYWYRQSLGQGLEFLIYFQGNSAPDKSGLPSDRFSAERTGGSVSTLTIQRTQQEDSAVYLCASSPRRGNYGYTFGSGTRLTVV.